The text below deals with one T cell receptor (beta chain). This sample is part of a study of T cell changes during pregnancy in multiple sclerosis. Data came from immunoSEQ multiplex PCR; TCRdb stores just in-frame clones and leaves some out. The table has some 85,000 clones, 94% seen once; the top ten hold under 0.85%. The source is a female donor with multiple sclerosis, enrolled in a pregnancy study. The starting material was peripheral blood, obtained in the third trimester of pregnancy.

The CDR3 loop is CASSQDRSYEQYF. DNA for the CDR3: TGTGCCAGCAGCCAAGACAGATCCTACGAGCAGTACTTC. V and J are TRBV4-2 and TRBJ2-7; no clear D. This CDR3 spans 13 amino acids. From germline, CDR1 is LGHNA and CDR2 YNFKEQ. Trimming stripped 0 bases from V and 1 base from J, with 4 bases between.